Listed here are 27 T cell receptor beta chains from one sample, sequenced in a study of cytomegalovirus exposure and HLA in healthy donors. The PCR employed 60 Vbeta primers together with 13 Jbeta primers. Libraries were prepared by immunoSEQ multiplex PCR; TCRdb keeps only in-frame clonotypes and omits some of them. The table includes under 150,000 clones, over 70% detected once. The specimen sequenced was PBMCs. The receptors stem from a middle-aged woman in good health and CMV-seronegative.

This clone was found once. The J gene is TRBJ2-5, the V gene TRBV6-4, with 9 bases aligning to TRBD2. The J segment lost 1 base and the V segment lost 4 bases, leaving 7 bases of the junction unmatched. There are 16 residues in the CDR3. Per the germline V gene, CDR1 is MRHNA and CDR2 is SNTAGT. In nucleotides, the CDR3 is TGTGCCAGCAGTGCCGCGGGGGGGACAGTCCAAGAGACCCAGTACTTC. Its translation is CASSAAGGTVQETQYF.

The V and J genes are TRBV7-9 and TRBJ2-1, with D possibly matching TRBD2 (7 bases). Trimming removed 2 bases from V and 14 bases from J, with 19 bases in between. CDR1 and CDR2 from the germline V gene are SEHNR and FQNEAQ (reference sequence). The CDR3 extends over 14 amino acids. CDR3 in amino acids: CASSLSLGVGGEFF. DNA for the CDR3: TGTGCCAGCAGCTTATCCTTAGGGGTAGGGGGGGAGTTCTTC. The whole variable domain, remainder taken from reference TRBV7-9 and TRBJ2-1, is DTGVSQNPRHKITKRGQNVTFRCDPISEHNRLYWYRQTLGQGPEFLTYFQNEAQLEKSRLLSDRFSAERPKGSFSTLEIQRTEQGDSAMYLCASSLSLGVGGEFFGPGTRLTVL.

For the CDR3, the DNA is TGTGCCAGCAGTTTAAGGGGGACAGGGGGTTCTGGGGCCAACGTCCTGACTTTC. This sequence encodes CASSLRGTGGSGANVLTF. The rearrangement joins TRBV27 to TRBJ2-6; 11 positions agree with TRBD1. V dropped 2 bases and J dropped 1; count of bases not matched to a gene: 4. The germline V gene encodes CDR1 MNHEY and CDR2 SMNVEV (reference sequence). The CDR3 has 18 residues. Full variable domain (remainder filled in from reference TRBV27 and TRBJ2-6): EAQVTQNPRYLITVTGKKLTVTCSQNMNHEYMSWYRQDPGLGLRQIYYSMNVEVTDKGDVPEGYKVSRKEKRNFPLILESPSPNQTSLYFCASSLRGTGGSGANVLTFGAGSRLTVL.

J is TRBJ1-3 and V is TRBV6-5; D is unclear. V lost 8 bases and J 0 bases, leaving 14 bases between the germline ends. This CDR3 comprises 15 residues. Germline V gene sequence: CDR1 MNHEY, CDR2 SVGAGI. For the CDR3, the DNA is TGTGCCAGCGGGCCCGGAGGCCGCTCTGGAAACACCATATATTTT. Protein: CASGPGGRSGNTIYF.

This clone was recorded only once. This chain joins TRBV5-1 and TRBJ1-1; perhaps TRBD1 as D (5 bases). With 0 bases removed from V and 11 bases from J, the gap between germline ends came to 20 bases. Germline assignment: CDR1 SGHRS and CDR2 YFSETQ. There are 15 residues in the CDR3. The CDR3 is CASSLDVGATSRAFF. For the CDR3, the DNA is TGCGCCAGCAGCTTGGATGTAGGGGCGACGAGTCGGGCTTTCTTT.

This sequence joins TRBV30 and TRBJ2-1; 9 nucleotides align to TRBD2. Germline trimming cut 2 bases from V and 3 bases from J; bases unmatched to any gene: 2. The CDR3 extends over 14 amino acids. CDR1 is GTSNPN and CDR2 is SVGIG in the germline V gene (reference sequence). CDR3 region: CAWSRGGVYNEQFF. The CDR3 DNA follows: TGTGCCTGGAGTCGCGGGGGGGTCTACAATGAGCAGTTCTTC.

J is TRBJ1-5 and V is TRBV4-2, with D maybe TRBD1 (5 bases). Germline V lookup: CDR1 LGHNA, CDR2 YNFKEQ. The CDR3 runs 16 residues. V was trimmed by 4 bases and J by 0 bases, leaving 13 bases between them. In DNA, the CDR3 is TGTGCCAGCAGCCCCACGGGGGATTATAGCAATCAGCCCCAGCATTTT. Protein: CASSPTGDYSNQPQHF.

The J gene is TRBJ2-7, the V gene TRBV4-2; TRBD1 aligns across 10 bases. CDR1 LGHNA and CDR2 YNFKEQ come from the germline V gene. The CDR3 length is 17 residues. The ends lost 0 bases at V and 3 bases at J; junction bases unmatched: 8. The CDR3 coding sequence is TGTGCCAGCAGCCAAGACCCGGCCGGGACAGGGGTCTACGAGCAGTACTTC. It specifies CASSQDPAGTGVYEQYF.

The V and J genes are TRBV7-2 and TRBJ1-5; 8 nucleotides line up with TRBD1. From germline, CDR1 is SGHTA and CDR2 FQGNSA. After removal of 0 bases from V and 3 bases from J, the junction contained 1 base not matched to a gene. The CDR3 has 15 amino acids. In nucleotides, the CDR3 is TGTGCCAGCAGCTTAGCGACAGGGGCCAATCAGCCCCAGCATTTT. It codes for CASSLATGANQPQHF. The entire variable domain, with the rest obtained from reference TRBV7-2 and TRBJ1-5, is as follows: GAGVSQSPSNKVTEKGKDVELRCDPISGHTALYWYRQSLGQGLEFLIYFQGNSAPDKSGLPSDRFSAERTGGSVSTLTIQRTQQEDSAVYLCASSLATGANQPQHFGDGTRLSIL.

V usage is TRBV5-4 and J usage is TRBJ1-3, with D possibly TRBD1 on 6 matching bases. Germline V gene sequence: CDR1 SGHNT, CDR2 YYREEE (reference sequence). The CDR3 has 15 residues. V shed 3 bases and J shed 3 bases, with 13 bases lying between them. The CDR3 DNA sequence: TGTGCCAGCAGCTCCCAAACAGGGTTTGGAAACACCATATATTTT. Residues: CASSSQTGFGNTIYF.

The chain recombines TRBV2 with TRBJ2-6; the D gene is possibly TRBD2 (5 bases). The V end was cut by 1 base, the J end by 11 bases, with 9 bases between. The germline V gene has CDR1 SNHLY and CDR2 FYNNEI. The CDR3 length is 13 residues. The DNA of the CDR3 is TGTGCCAGCAGTGAAGACGGGGTGGACGTCCTGACTTTC. Amino acid sequence: CASSEDGVDVLTF.

The chain employs TRBV7-8 and TRBJ2-5, with 8 bases identical to TRBD2. The CDR3 has 16 residues. Germline CDR1 is SGHVS and CDR2 is FQNEAQ. Trimming cost V 2 bases and J 2 bases; bases outside gene matches: 7. The CDR3, as DNA: TGTGCCAGCAGCTTATTAACGCGGGGGGATCAAGAGACCCAGTACTTC. This translates into CASSLLTRGDQETQYF.

The gene calls are TRBV9 and TRBJ2-7, with D possibly being TRBD2 (6 bases). Per the germline V gene, CDR1 is SGDLS and CDR2 is YYNGEE. CDR3 length: 15 residues. V lost 2 bases and J lost 2, with 14 bases in between. In DNA form, the CDR3 reads TGTGCCAGCAGCGTCCAGGAGGGGACCACCTACGAGCAGTACTTC. This sequence encodes CASSVQEGTTYEQYF.

The chain recombines TRBV15 with TRBJ2-7, with no clear D. Germline CDR1 is LNHNV and CDR2 is YYDKDF (reference sequence). The ends were cut back, 0 bases at V and 2 bases at J, with 11 bases in the middle. This CDR3 comprises 15 residues. The CDR3 reads CATSRDINTAYEQYF. CDR3 sequence (DNA): TGTGCCACCAGCAGAGATATTAACACAGCCTACGAGCAGTACTTC.

This clone was detected once. The chain joins TRBV2 to TRBJ1-4; possibly TRBD1 for D (5 bases). The V gene lost 6 bases and the J gene lost 1 base, with 12 bases spanning the gap. The CDR3 consists of 15 residues. The germline V gene has CDR1 SNHLY and CDR2 FYNNEI. This CDR3 is CASSAHQGTNEKLFF. The CDR3 DNA is TGTGCCAGCAGCGCACACCAGGGAACTAATGAAAAACTGTTTTTT.

The genes are TRBV27 and TRBJ1-2, with 7 bases fitting TRBD1. Germline V gene sequence: CDR1 MNHEY, CDR2 SMNVEV (reference sequence). Trimming at V came to 5 bases and at J to 8 bases, leaving 5 bases not matched to a gene. The CDR3 spans 12 residues. Written as DNA, the CDR3 is TGTGCCAGCAGTGACAGGGCCCGCGGCTACACCTTC. It encodes CASSDRARGYTF.

This chain uses TRBV28 with TRBJ1-2; possible D gene TRBD1, 5 bases. The V and J ends lost 3 bases and 0 bases respectively, with 8 bases between them. CDR3 length equals 14 residues. Germline V gene data show CDR1 as MDHEN and CDR2 as SYDVKM. The CDR3 DNA is TGTGCCAGCAGTTTTTCGACAGCTAACTATGGCTACACCTTC. Amino acids: CASSFSTANYGYTF.

CDR3 DNA sequence: TGTGCTAGTGGTTTGGGTCCAGGGGAATACTATGGCTACACCTTC. Translation: CASGLGPGEYYGYTF. The J gene is TRBJ1-2, the V gene TRBV12-5, with a tentative D call TRBD1 (6 bases). CDR1 and CDR2 (germline): LGHNT, FRNRAP. The CDR3 runs 15 residues. V was trimmed by 1 base and J by 3 bases, leaving 12 bases between them.

The chain is built from TRBV6-1 and TRBJ1-5, with TRBD1 matching over 9 bases. The CDR3 consists of 14 residues. Looked up from germline, CDR1 is MNHNS and CDR2 is SASEGT. The junction had 6 bases not matched to a gene; V was cut back by 6 bases and J by 6 bases. CDR3 DNA: TGTGCCAGCAGCGCGACAGGGGGAAGTCAGCCCCAGCATTTT. The encoded protein is CASSATGGSQPQHF.

In this sample, this clone turned up a few times. This rearrangement joins TRBV5-4 to TRBJ2-5; 7 bases are a match to TRBD2. Trimming at V came to 0 bases and at J to 4 bases, leaving 3 bases not matched to a gene. The CDR3 loop spans 14 amino acids. CDR1 is SGHNT and CDR2 is YYREEE in the germline V gene (reference sequence). For the CDR3, the DNA is TGTGCCAGCAGCTTGGCGGGGGGTCGAGAGACCCAGTACTTC. It codes for CASSLAGGRETQYF.

This clone was seen more than once but under ten times. This rearrangement joins TRBV5-6 to TRBJ1-6; possible D gene TRBD1, 5 bases. Germline assignment: CDR1 SGHDT and CDR2 YYEEEE. There are 14 residues in the CDR3. The ends were cut back, 2 bases at V and 5 bases at J, with 8 bases in the middle. The DNA of the CDR3 is TGTGCCAGCAGCTTCGGGGGAAATAATTCACCCCTCCACTTT. Residues: CASSFGGNNSPLHF.

This clone appeared a few times. J is TRBJ1-1 and V is TRBV6-5; perhaps TRBD1 as D (6 bases). CDR3 size: 16 residues. The V gene's germline CDR1 is MNHEY and CDR2 SVGAGI. Trimming took 1 base from V and 1 from J, leaving 13 bases between them. The CDR3 sequence: CASSYFAGDPNTEAFF. CDR3 in DNA: TGTGCCAGCAGTTACTTTGCAGGGGATCCGAACACTGAAGCTTTCTTT.

The chain joins TRBV7-6 to TRBJ2-5, with a weak D call TRBD2 (5 bases). V was pared by 7 bases and J by 5 bases, with 17 bases between. The V gene's germline CDR1 is SGHVS and CDR2 FNYEAQ. The CDR3 has 14 amino acids. The CDR3 DNA reads TGTGCCAGCACCCAACCCGGGGTACGGGAGACCCAGTACTTC. Its protein is CASTQPGVRETQYF.

CDR3 in amino acids: CASSPSDRGLLFYGYTF. CDR3 DNA sequence: TGTGCCAGTAGTCCCTCCGACAGGGGGCTCCTTTTCTATGGCTACACCTTC. The rearrangement links TRBV19 to TRBJ1-2; 10 nucleotides line up with TRBD1. The junction had 13 bases not matched to a gene; V was cut back by 5 bases and J by 4 bases. Germline loops: CDR1 LNHDA, CDR2 SQIVND (reference sequence). The CDR3 is 17 amino acids.

V is TRBV19 and J is TRBJ2-3; the match to TRBD2 covers 10 bases. From germline, CDR1 is LNHDA and CDR2 SQIVND (reference sequence). The CDR3 extends over 18 amino acids. J lost 1 base, V lost 6 bases, and 13 bases had no gene match. Here the CDR3 reads CASSRTSGGIMGTDTQYF. CDR3 bases: TGTGCCAGTAGCCGGACTAGCGGTGGGATCATGGGCACAGATACGCAGTATTTT.

The rearrangement uses TRBV30 and TRBJ1-1; TRBD1 aligns across 9 bases. Germline V gene lookup returns CDR1 GTSNPN and CDR2 SVGIG (reference sequence). Germline trimming cut 5 bases from V and 0 bases from J; bases unmatched to any gene: 1. The CDR3 spans 13 residues. The CDR3 coding sequence is TGTGCCTGGGGGACAGGGATGAACACTGAAGCTTTCTTT. This encodes CAWGTGMNTEAFF.

The sample holds one count of this clone. Other DNA sequences from this sample encode an identical CDR3 as well. This CDR3 is CASSLGDRMNQPQHF. DNA of the CDR3: TGCGCCAGCAGCTTGGGAGACAGGATGAATCAGCCCCAGCATTTT. The chain recombines TRBV5-1 with TRBJ1-5; D is perhaps TRBD1 (6 bases). Trimming took off 0 bases at V and 4 bases at J, with 11 bases between the two ends. In germline, CDR1 is SGHRS, CDR2 YFSETQ. The CDR3 is 15 amino acids.